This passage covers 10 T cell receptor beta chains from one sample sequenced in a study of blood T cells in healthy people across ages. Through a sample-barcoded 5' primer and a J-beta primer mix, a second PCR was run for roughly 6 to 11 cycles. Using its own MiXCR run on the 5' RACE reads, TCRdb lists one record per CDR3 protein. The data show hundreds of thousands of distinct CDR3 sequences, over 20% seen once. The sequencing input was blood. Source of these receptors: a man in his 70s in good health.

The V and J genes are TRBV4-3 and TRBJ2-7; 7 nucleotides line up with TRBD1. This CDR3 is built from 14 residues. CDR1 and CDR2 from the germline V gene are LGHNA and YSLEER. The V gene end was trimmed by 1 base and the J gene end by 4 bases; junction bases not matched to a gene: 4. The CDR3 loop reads CASSQAGGDYEQYF. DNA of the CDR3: TGCGCCAGCAGCCAAGCAGGGGGTGATTACGAGCAGTACTTC.

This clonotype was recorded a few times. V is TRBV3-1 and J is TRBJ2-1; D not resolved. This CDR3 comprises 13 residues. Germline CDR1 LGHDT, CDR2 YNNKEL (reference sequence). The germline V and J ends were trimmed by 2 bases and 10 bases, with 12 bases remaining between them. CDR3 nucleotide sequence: TGTGCCAGCAGCCAAATTTCGGCTCAAGAGCAGTTCTTC. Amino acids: CASSQISAQEQFF.

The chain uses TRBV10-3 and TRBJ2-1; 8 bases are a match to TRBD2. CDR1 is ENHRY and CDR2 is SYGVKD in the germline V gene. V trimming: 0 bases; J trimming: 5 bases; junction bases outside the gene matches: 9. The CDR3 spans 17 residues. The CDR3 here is CAISESLGSGKDNEQFF. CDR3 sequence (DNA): TGTGCCATCAGTGAGTCGCTGGGTAGCGGGAAGGACAATGAGCAGTTCTTC.

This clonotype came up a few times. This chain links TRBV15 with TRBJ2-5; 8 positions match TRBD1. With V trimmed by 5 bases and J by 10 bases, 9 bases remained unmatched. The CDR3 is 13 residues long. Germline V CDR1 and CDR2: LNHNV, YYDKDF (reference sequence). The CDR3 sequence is CATSAGTGVRQYF. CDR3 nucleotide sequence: TGTGCCACCAGCGCAGGGACAGGAGTACGCCAGTACTTC.

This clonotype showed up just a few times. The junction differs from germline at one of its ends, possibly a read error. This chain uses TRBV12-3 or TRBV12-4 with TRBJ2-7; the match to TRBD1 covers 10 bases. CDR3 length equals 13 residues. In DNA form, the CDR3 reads TGTGCCGGCAGGACGGGACAGGGGTACGAGCAGTACTTC. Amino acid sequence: CAGRTGQGYEQYF.

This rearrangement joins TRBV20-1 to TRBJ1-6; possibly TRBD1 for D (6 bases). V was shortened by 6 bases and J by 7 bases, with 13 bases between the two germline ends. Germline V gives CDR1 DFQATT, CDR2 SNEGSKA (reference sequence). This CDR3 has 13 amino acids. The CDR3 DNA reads TGCAGTGCGCCGGGGGCAGGCAATTCACCCCTCCACTTT. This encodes CSAPGAGNSPLHF.

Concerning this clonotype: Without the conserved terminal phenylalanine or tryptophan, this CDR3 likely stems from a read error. In DNA form, the CDR3 reads TGTGCCAGCAGTGAAGCAGGACAGGCCTACGATGGGCAGTTCCTC. Translating it yields CASSEAGQAYDGQFL. V is TRBV2 and J is TRBJ2-1; the match to TRBD1 covers 7 bases. The trim removed 0 bases at V and 12 bases at J, leaving 11 bases unmatched. CDR1 and CDR2 (germline): SNHLY, FYNNEI. The CDR3 spans 15 residues.

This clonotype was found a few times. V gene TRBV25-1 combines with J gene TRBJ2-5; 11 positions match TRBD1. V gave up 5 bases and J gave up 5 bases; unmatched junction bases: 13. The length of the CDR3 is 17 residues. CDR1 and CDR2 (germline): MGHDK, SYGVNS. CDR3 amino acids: CASSNYRTGGIGETQYF. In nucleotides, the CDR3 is TGTGCCAGCAGTAACTACCGGACAGGGGGCATCGGGGAGACCCAGTACTTC.

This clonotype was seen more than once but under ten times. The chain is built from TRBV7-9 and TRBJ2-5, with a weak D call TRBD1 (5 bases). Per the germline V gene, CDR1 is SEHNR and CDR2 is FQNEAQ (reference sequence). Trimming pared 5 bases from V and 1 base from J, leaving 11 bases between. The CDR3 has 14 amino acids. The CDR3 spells CASSHQGLQETQYF. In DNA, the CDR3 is TGTGCCAGCAGCCACCAGGGCCTCCAAGAGACCCAGTACTTC.

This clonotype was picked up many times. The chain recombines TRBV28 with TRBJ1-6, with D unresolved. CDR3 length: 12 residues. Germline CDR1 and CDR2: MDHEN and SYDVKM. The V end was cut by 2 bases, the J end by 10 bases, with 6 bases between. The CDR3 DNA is TGTGCCAGCAGTTTAAAAGGGTCACCCCTCCACTTT. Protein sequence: CASSLKGSPLHF.